These T cell receptor beta chains were read from a single sample in a study of tumor-infiltrating lymphocytes in primary liver carcinoma. In TCRdb, the multiplex PCR reads were re-called with MiXCR into one record per CDR3 protein. The table includes just over 300,000 distinct CDR3 sequences, approximately 54% detected once. The sequenced material came from peripheral blood. These receptors were taken from a woman younger than 45 with primary liver carcinoma and hepatitis B virus infection. The CDR3 runs from the conserved cysteine through the conserved F or W. The D gene is left open where the match is weak. Size is omitted from some rows. Given values are once, few, many or a class for expanded clones.

D	V	size	J	DNA	CDR3
-	TRBV7-9	few	TRBJ2-1	TGTGCCAGCAGTTTAGGCCGGAATGAGCAGTTCTTC	CASSLGRNEQFF
-	TRBV4-1	once	TRBJ2-5	TGCGCCAGCAGCCAAGATGACAACCAAGAGAGCCAGTACTTC	CASSQDDNQESQYF
TRBD2	TRBV12-3/TRBV12-4	-	TRBJ2-1	TGTGCCAGCAGTTTAGCTACTAGTAGCGGGAGGGTAGGTGAGCAGTTCTTC	CASSLATSSGRVGEQFF
TRBD1	TRBV6-1	-	TRBJ1-5	TGTGCCAGCAGTGAAGGGGACAGGGGAATCGGTAAGCCCCAGCATTTT	CASSEGDRGIGKPQHF
TRBD1	TRBV12-3/TRBV12-4	-	TRBJ1-5	TGTGCCAGCAGTTTGACACAGGGGAGGGATCAGTCCCAGCACTTT	CASSLTQGRDQSQHF
-	TRBV4-2	-	TRBJ1-4	TGTACCAGCAGCCAAGATAGGGTGGCAAAACTGTTTTTT	CTSSQDRVAKLFF
-	TRBV12-3/TRBV12-4	-	TRBJ2-5	TGTGCCAGCAGTTTCCGATCAGGAGAGCAAGAGACCCAGTACTTC	CASSFRSGEQETQYF
-	TRBV7-9	once	TRBJ1-4	TGTGCCAGCAGCATAACGACTTCATGGCTGTTTTTT	CASSITTSWLFF
-	TRBV6-2/TRBV6-3	-	TRBJ2-5	TGTGCCAGCAATCCCAACTCGTTGAGCCAGACCCAGTACTTC	CASNPNSLSQTQYF
-	TRBV29-1	many	TRBJ2-3	TGCAGCGTCGCGGGGCGCACAGATACGCAGTATTTT	CSVAGRTDTQYF
-	TRBV7-9	-	TRBJ2-6	TGTGCCAGCAGCCAGTCTCAGTACTGTGGGGCCAACGTCATGACTTTC	CASSQSQYCGANVMTF
-	TRBV29-1	many	TRBJ2-3	TGCAGCGTGGGGGACACAGATACGCAGTATTTT	CSVGDTDTQYF
-	TRBV5-4	many	TRBJ2-1	TGTGCCAGCAGTCCGAGAAAAGGCGATGAGCAGTTCTTC	CASSPRKGDEQFF
-	TRBV5-6	-	TRBJ2-1	TGTGCCAGCAGCTTGAGGCGGGATGAGCAGTTCTTC	CASSLRRDEQFF
TRBD2	TRBV6-5	many	TRBJ2-1	TGTGCCAGCAGTTACTCCGGACTAGCGGGCCTCAATGAGCAGTTCTTC	CASSYSGLAGLNEQFF
-	TRBV29-1	-	TRBJ2-7	TGCAGCGTAGGGGGGATGCACGAGCAGTACTTC	CSVGGMHEQYF
-	TRBV6-1	-	TRBJ1-4	TGTGCCAGCAGTGAAGCTTACAGGGAAAATGAAAAACTGTTTTTT	CASSEAYRENEKLFF